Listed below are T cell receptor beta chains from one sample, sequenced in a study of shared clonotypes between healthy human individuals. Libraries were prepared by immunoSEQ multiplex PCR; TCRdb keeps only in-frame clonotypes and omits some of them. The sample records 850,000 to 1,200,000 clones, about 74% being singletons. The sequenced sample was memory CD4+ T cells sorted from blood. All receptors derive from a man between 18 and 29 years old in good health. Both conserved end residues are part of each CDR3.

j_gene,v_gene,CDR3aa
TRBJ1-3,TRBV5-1,CASSTADRERNTIYF
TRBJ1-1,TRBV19,CATQGQMNTEAFF
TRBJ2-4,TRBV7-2,CASSPGLTFGIQYF
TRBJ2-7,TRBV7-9,CASSRQGPYEQYF
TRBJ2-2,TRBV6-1,CASSFAQGTGELFF
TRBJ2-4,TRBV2,CASMTQGVSAKNIQYF
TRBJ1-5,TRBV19,CASSINGGQPQHF
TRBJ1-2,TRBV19,CASSIRDRDPSNYGYTF
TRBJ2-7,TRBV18,CASSPNKNSYEQYF
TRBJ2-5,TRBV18,CASSPRRGETQYF
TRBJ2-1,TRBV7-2,CASSAGRNEQFF
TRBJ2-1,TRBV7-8,CASSPLGGSNEQFF
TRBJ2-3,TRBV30,CAWSGGGAEKQYF
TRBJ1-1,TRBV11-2,CASSGNRRGMNTEAFF
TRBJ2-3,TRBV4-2,CASSQVLGGTSTDTQYF
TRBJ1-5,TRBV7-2,CASSRPSQPQHF
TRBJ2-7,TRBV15,CATSVDRASYEQYF
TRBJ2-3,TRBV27,CASRDRLTDTQYF
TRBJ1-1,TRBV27,CASSRAVWNTEAFF
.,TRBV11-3,CASSSGHHELAEQYF
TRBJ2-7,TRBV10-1,CASSPDSKAYEQYF
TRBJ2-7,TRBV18,CASSQPPGGKEQYF
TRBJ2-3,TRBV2,CASSVRAGGNTDTQYF
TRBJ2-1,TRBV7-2,CASSWENEQFF
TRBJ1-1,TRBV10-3,CAISEKTAGRAEAFF
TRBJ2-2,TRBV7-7,CASSPATGPGELFF
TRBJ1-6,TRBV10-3,CAISLQGYNSPLHF
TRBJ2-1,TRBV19,CASSRAGGLRNEQFF